The next 20 T cell receptor beta chains were all read from a single sample in a study of blood T cells in healthy people across ages. Alongside a J-beta primer mix, a sample-barcoded 5' primer served in a second PCR lasting about 7 to 11 cycles. TCRdb re-called the 5' RACE reads through MiXCR, storing one row per CDR3 protein. Of about 750,000 distinct CDR3 sequences listed, about 53% are singletons. Input material: blood. The receptors were gathered from an elderly man in good health.

This clonotype has only a few counts. The J gene is TRBJ2-1, the V gene TRBV12-3 or TRBV12-4; 7 bases align to TRBD1. The CDR3 contains 14 residues. J was trimmed by 2 bases and V by 2 bases; bases with no gene match: 0. The CDR3 nucleotides are TGTGCCAGCAGTTTAACAGGGGCCTACAATGAGCAGTTCTTC. Its translation is CASSLTGAYNEQFF.

This clonotype turned up a few times. The J gene is TRBJ2-3, the V gene TRBV7-9, with D perhaps matching TRBD2 (5 bases). This CDR3 is 15 amino acids long. The V gene lost 5 bases and the J gene lost 0 bases, with 12 bases spanning the gap. The germline V gene encodes CDR1 SEHNR and CDR2 FQNEAQ (reference sequence). Here the CDR3 reads CASSPPSLSTDTQYF. The CDR3 coding sequence is TGTGCCAGCAGCCCGCCTAGCCTTAGCACAGATACGCAGTATTTT.

Only a few counts were recorded for this clonotype. The chain links TRBV25-1 to TRBJ1-5; 12 bases map to TRBD1. The CDR3 contains 14 residues. The V and J ends lost 3 bases and 7 bases, in that order; junction bases with no gene match: 1. The germline gives CDR1 MGHDK, CDR2 SYGVNS. Here the CDR3 reads CASSDGTGGQPQHF. CDR3 DNA: TGTGCCAGCAGTGATGGGACAGGGGGCCAGCCCCAGCATTTT. Using reference TRBV25-1 and TRBJ1-5 for the parts outside the CDR3, the full variable domain is EADIYQTPRYLVIGTGKKITLECSQTMGHDKMYWYQQDPGMELHLIHYSYGVNSTEKGDLSSESTVSRIRTEHFPLTLESARPSHTSQYLCASSDGTGGQPQHFGDGTRLSIL.

This clonotype was seen a handful of times. J is TRBJ2-5 and V is TRBV7-9, with D possibly TRBD2 on 5 matching bases. The CDR3 loop spans 15 amino acids. The V gene's germline CDR1 is SEHNR and CDR2 FQNEAQ (reference sequence). V lost 2 bases and J 5 bases, leaving 15 bases between the germline ends. CDR3 bases: TGTGCCAGCAGCTTAAATGTAGGGAGCGTGGAGACCCAGTACTTC. Amino acids: CASSLNVGSVETQYF.

The V and J genes are TRBV18 and TRBJ2-7; D might be TRBD2 (5 bases). The germline V gene has CDR1 KGHSH and CDR2 LQKENI. Trimming cost V 3 bases and J 6 bases, with 24 bases left between them. CDR3 length: 17 amino acids. Here the CDR3 DNA reads TGTGCCAGCTCACCCTTCGTCGGTAGCGCCAGCGGCGGCGAGCAGTACTTC. Its translation is CASSPFVGSASGGEQYF. The variable domain in full, with the rest retrieved from reference TRBV18 and TRBJ2-7, is NAGVMQNPRHLVRRRGQEARLRCSPMKGHSHVYWYRQLPEEGLKFMVYLQKENIIDESGMPKERFSAEFPKEGPSILRIQQVVRGDSAAYFCASSPFVGSASGGEQYFGPGTRLTVT.

The chain recombines TRBV9 with TRBJ2-6; 12 bases are shared with TRBD1. V was pared by 0 bases and J by 3 bases, with 7 bases of the junction left unmatched. This CDR3 has 19 residues. CDR1 and CDR2 (germline): SGDLS, YYNGEE. The CDR3 region is CASSVATGQGALGANVLTF. The DNA of the CDR3 is TGTGCCAGCAGCGTAGCTACGGGACAGGGGGCGCTTGGGGCCAACGTCCTGACTTTC.

Only a few counts were recorded for this clonotype. The V call is TRBV9, the J call TRBJ2-1; 7 bases line up with TRBD2. The CDR3 loop spans 16 amino acids. V lost 0 bases to trimming and J lost 0 bases; unmatched junction nucleotides: 3. CDR1 is SGDLS, CDR2 YYNGEE, per germline. In DNA, the CDR3 is TGTGCCAGCAGCGTAGCAGGCGGGAGCTCCTACAATGAGCAGTTCTTC. Its translation: CASSVAGGSSYNEQFF.

V is TRBV25-1 and J is TRBJ1-1, with D perhaps TRBD1 (6 bases). Looked up from germline, CDR1 is MGHDK and CDR2 is SYGVNS. Between the trimmed V and J ends, which lost 3 bases and 7 bases, there was a span of 12 bases. The CDR3 loop spans 13 amino acids. The CDR3 DNA reads as TGTGCCAGCAGTGAGGCAGGGGATGGTGAAGCTTTCTTT. It codes for CASSEAGDGEAFF.

This rearrangement joins TRBV21-1 to TRBJ2-2; the listed D gene, TRBD1, was not tested against the DNA. TRBV21-1 is a recognized pseudogene. The CDR3 is made up of 15 amino acids. The CDR3 spells CASSGPTGDTGELFF. The CDR3 nucleotides read TGTGCCAGCAGCGGACCTACAGGGGATACCGGGGAGCTGTTTTTT.

V and J are TRBV27 and TRBJ2-3, with 8 bases matching TRBD2. The CDR3 runs to 14 residues. With V trimmed by 6 bases and J by 14 bases, 16 bases remained unmatched. CDR1 is MNHEY and CDR2 is SMNVEV in the germline V gene (reference sequence). The CDR3 is CASRPAGVERYAYF. The DNA of the CDR3 is TGTGCCAGCAGACCAGCGGGAGTCGAGAGATACGCGTATTTT.

Points on this clonotype: A much larger clone differs from this one at a single base, so this may be a read error. The chain uses TRBV7-2 and TRBJ2-6; D is undetermined. CDR3 length: 14 residues. Germline CDR1 is SGHTA and CDR2 is FQGNSA. CDR3: CVSSLGAGANVLTF. Written as DNA, the CDR3 is TGTGTCAGCAGCTTAGGCGCTGGGGCCAACGTCCTGACTTTC.

V is TRBV6-5 and J is TRBJ2-1; D gene uncertain. CDR3 length: 13 residues. V was trimmed by 0 bases and J by 8 bases, leaving 8 bases between them. Germline values: CDR1 MNHEY, CDR2 SVGAGI. The CDR3 loop is CASSYSFAHEQFF. The CDR3 coding sequence is TGTGCCAGCAGTTACTCGTTCGCTCATGAGCAGTTCTTC.

This clonotype has only a few counts. The CDR3 nucleotides are TGTGCCAGCAGTTACTCCACGAGACAGGGGGCGCGTAGCTATGGCTACACCTTC. It specifies CASSYSTRQGARSYGYTF. V usage is TRBV6-5 and J usage is TRBJ1-2, with 10 bases that match TRBD1. The junction had 11 bases not matched to a gene; V was cut back by 0 bases and J by 4 bases. The CDR3 is made up of 18 amino acids. Germline V gene sequence: CDR1 MNHEY, CDR2 SVGAGI.

The chain joins TRBV18 to TRBJ2-1, with 12 bases fitting TRBD2. The CDR3 totals 17 residues. Germline CDR1 is KGHSH and CDR2 is LQKENI. Germline trimming cut 2 bases from V and 10 bases from J; bases unmatched to any gene: 12. Here the CDR3 DNA reads TGTGCCAGCTCACCATTACAGACTAGCGGGAGCTCGAACGAGCAGTTCTTC. Protein: CASSPLQTSGSSNEQFF. Full variable domain (rest looked up from reference TRBV18 and TRBJ2-1): NAGVMQNPRHLVRRRGQEARLRCSPMKGHSHVYWYRQLPEEGLKFMVYLQKENIIDESGMPKERFSAEFPKEGPSILRIQQVVRGDSAAYFCASSPLQTSGSSNEQFFGPGTRLTVL.

This clonotype was recorded a few times. This chain uses TRBV3-1 with TRBJ2-4; D is uncertain. Gene TRBJ2-7 matches the end of the DNA better, so the J call may be wrong. This CDR3 is 15 amino acids long. Germline CDR1 is LGHDT and CDR2 is YNNKEL (reference sequence). The CDR3 DNA reads TGTGCCAGCAGCCAAGATGCCGGGTGGCAAGGCGAGCAGTACTTC. Residues: CASSQDAGWQGEQYF.

In its sample, this clonotype was seen a few times. The chain has TRBV4-2 and TRBJ2-4; 8 bases align to TRBD2. This CDR3 has 17 residues. V lost 0 bases, J lost 5 bases, and 9 bases stayed unmatched. Germline lookup yields CDR1 LGHNA and CDR2 YNFKEQ. The CDR3 loop is CASSQDVAGGGENIQYF. CDR3 coding DNA: TGTGCCAGCAGCCAAGATGTGGCGGGAGGTGGGGAAAACATTCAGTACTTC.

There are a few counts of this clonotype. The chain links TRBV29-1 to TRBJ2-6, with a tentative D call TRBD2 (5 bases). Germline V lookup: CDR1 SQVTM, CDR2 ANQGSEA. This CDR3 spans 14 amino acids. V lost 3 bases and J lost 1, with 7 bases in between. The CDR3 here is CSVDRGSGANVLTF. The CDR3 nucleotides read TGCAGCGTTGATCGAGGGTCTGGGGCCAACGTCCTGACTTTC.

The gene calls are TRBV6-4 and TRBJ2-3; 14 bases are a match to TRBD2. V lost 2 bases and J lost 14; bases outside the gene matches: 21. Germline V gene data show CDR1 as MRHNA and CDR2 as SNTAGT. The CDR3 length is 19 residues. CDR3 residues: CASSDIPPRTSGRRRYAYF. In DNA form, the CDR3 reads TGTGCCAGCAGTGACATTCCCCCTCGGACTAGCGGGAGGAGGAGATACGCGTATTTT.

V gene TRBV6-2 or TRBV6-3 combines with J gene TRBJ1-2; D remains ambiguous. V lost 7 bases and J 0 bases, leaving 15 bases between the germline ends. In germline, CDR1 is MNHEY, CDR2 SVGEGT. CDR3 length: 15 residues. The CDR3 DNA reads as TGTGCCAGCATCGACCAGGCCGGAGCTAACTATGGCTACACCTTC. Translation gives CASIDQAGANYGYTF.

This clonotype has only a few counts. This rearrangement joins TRBV9 to TRBJ2-7; no reliable D call. V lost 1 base to trimming and J lost 5 bases, with 19 bases between them. CDR3 length equals 16 residues. Germline CDR1 and CDR2: SGDLS and YYNGEE. DNA for the CDR3: TGTGCCAGCAGCGTAATGGAAAGGGCAGGCAAGCACGAGCAGTACTTC. It yields the protein CASSVMERAGKHEQYF.